This T cell receptor (beta chain) appears in the sequencing data of a study of T cell repertoires in cytomegalovirus infection. In its sample, this clonotype was seen many times. Its antigen is unidentified. TCRdb redid the calling of the reads with MiXCR, one entry per CDR3 protein. The data hold about 770,000 distinct CDR3 sequences, with just under 30% observed a single time. Trimming pared 6 bases from V and 3 bases from J, leaving 15 bases between. The CDR3 loop spans 14 amino acids. CDR1 is MNHEY, CDR2 SVGEGT, per germline. The sequence was obtained from a human donor in good health (CMV status not recorded). Some clones in this sample may be carry-over from other donors' samples. The V gene is TRBV6-2 or TRBV6-3, the J gene TRBJ2-7; D gene uncertain. The sequencing used cultured CD8+ T cells from PBMCs, collected from culture after CMV antigen stimulation. CDR3 protein: CASSSVGAVYEQYV. The CDR3 nucleotides read TGTGCCAGCAGCTCGGTAGGAGCCGTCTACGAGCAGTACGTC.